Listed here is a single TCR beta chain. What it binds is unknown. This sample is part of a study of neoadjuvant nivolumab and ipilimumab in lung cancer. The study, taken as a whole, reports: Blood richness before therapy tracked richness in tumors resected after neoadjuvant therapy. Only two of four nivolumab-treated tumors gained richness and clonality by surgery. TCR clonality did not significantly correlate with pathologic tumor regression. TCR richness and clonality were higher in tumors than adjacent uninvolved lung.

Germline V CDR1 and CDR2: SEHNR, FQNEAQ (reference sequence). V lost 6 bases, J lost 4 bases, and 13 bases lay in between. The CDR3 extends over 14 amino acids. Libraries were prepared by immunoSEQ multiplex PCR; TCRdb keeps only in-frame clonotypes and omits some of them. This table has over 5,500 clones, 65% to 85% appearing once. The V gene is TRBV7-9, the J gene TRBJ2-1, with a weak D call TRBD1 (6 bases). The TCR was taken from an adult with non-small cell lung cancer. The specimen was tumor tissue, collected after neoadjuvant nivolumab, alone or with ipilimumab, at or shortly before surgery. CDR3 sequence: CASRPKQGYNEQFF. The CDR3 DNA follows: TGTGCCAGCAGACCAAAACAGGGATACAATGAGCAGTTCTTC.